The entry that follows covers one T cell receptor beta chain sequence. Its recognized antigen is unknown. Base qualities were left out, and no much larger clone turns up one base away. Synthetic TCR analog templates were spiked into each PCR so that absolute template abundance could be estimated from read counts. The immunoSEQ assay used bias-controlled V and J gene primers to amplify TCRbeta CDR3 regions from genomic DNA. Sequencing of rearranged TCRbeta segments was performed at approximately 20X coverage. The study's processing was this. Sequencing errors were corrected by clustering, and CDR3s were annotated against IMGT so that V, D and J genes could be assigned. Only productive TCRbeta rearrangements were used in downstream analyses, excluding out-of-frame or stop-codon sequences. Clonality was computed as one minus Shannon entropy normalized by the log of the number of unique productive sequences. Fisher's exact test with Benjamini-Hochberg correction, using a cutoff of adjusted p below 0.01, was how clones that differed between time points or between blood and tumor were identified. This immuneACCESS table, as held by TCRdb, lists in-frame sequences with V and J called but not all clones. Of the missing ones, under half trace to an unresolved V gene in checked studies; the others have no known cause. Clone size and the V and J calls come from that table; the DNA yielded D and trimming. The sample records roughly 45,000 clones, approximately 82% of which are singletons. The ten largest make up 13% of the sample.

The data derive from a study of PD-L1 blockade in urothelial cancer (dated by TCRdb to 2016 to 2017). Regarding the study in general: Therapy was started at some point between 2012 and 2014 for all patients, and atezolizumab 1,200 mg was administered intravenously every 3 weeks. About 90% of the 29 patients were identified as males with urothelial cancer of bladder origin, and a prior smoking history was reported by 18 of 29 patients. Patients had an ECOG performance status of 0 or 1 and had received between 0 and 3 prior chemotherapy regimens. Blood samples were analyzed at two time points: 3 weeks after treatment start (second dose) and 6 weeks after treatment start. Blood samples gave a median of approximately 150,000 T cells and under 85,000 unique TCRs, with a median clonality of 0.080. An exploratory multi-omic analysis was conducted of the somatic, immune and clinical correlates of response to PD-L1 blockade with atezolizumab in urothelial cancer. Pretreatment tumor samples, along with matched peripheral blood collected serially before and after atezolizumab treatment, underwent TCR sequencing. Durable clinical benefit was defined as progression-free survival longer than 6 months, and TCR features were also tested against progression-free and overall survival. Whole exome sequencing and RNA sequencing of pretreatment tumors were performed alongside TCR sequencing in the same patients. Under ten patients reached durable clinical benefit, while roughly 22 patients did not. Pretreatment blood TCR-seq was available for about 27 patients, at least one posttreatment blood collection was obtained for 24 patients, and tumor TCR-seq was available for 24 patients. General conclusions and limits of the study: Small sample size (n ≈ 27) and many exploratory analyses mean the results are intended to be hypothesis-generating. Among patients with durable benefit, tumor-associated TCR clones showed greater expansion in peripheral blood 3 weeks after treatment started (n ≈ 20, p = 0.022). Improved progression-free and overall survival was found to be associated with pretreatment peripheral blood TCR clonality below the median.

At the junction V is shortened by 6 bases and J by 4 bases; bases outside the gene matches: 6. The CDR3 starts with the cysteine, ends with the phenylalanine, and has 14 residues. Just CDR3 DNA is preserved here, 42 bases in frame from base 1. CDR1 and CDR2, per the germline V gene (reference sequence), are LNHDA and SQIVND. In light of the paper, this sample's time point label describes: peripheral blood 6 weeks after treatment start. The cohort comprised around 30 patients with locally advanced or metastatic urothelial carcinoma treated at Memorial Sloan Kettering on a trial protocol. Peripheral blood mononuclear cells were collected pretreatment and during treatment, with between 1 and 8 total time points obtained per patient. The Qiagen DNeasy Blood extraction kit was used to purify genomic DNA from total PBMCs and tumor samples. PBMCs were collected pretreatment and during treatment and were isolated and stored as previously described.

Recombination linked TRBV19 to TRBJ2-3; TRBD2 lines up with 8 middle nucleotides. This TCR was recovered from a man aged 55 to 70 with urothelial cancer. The sample consisted of PBMCs, taken around atezolizumab (anti-PD-L1) treatment. The CDR3 loop reads CASSPREGSDTQYF. The DNA sequence follows: TGTGCCAGTAGCCCCCGGGAGGGATCAGATACGCAGTATTTT.